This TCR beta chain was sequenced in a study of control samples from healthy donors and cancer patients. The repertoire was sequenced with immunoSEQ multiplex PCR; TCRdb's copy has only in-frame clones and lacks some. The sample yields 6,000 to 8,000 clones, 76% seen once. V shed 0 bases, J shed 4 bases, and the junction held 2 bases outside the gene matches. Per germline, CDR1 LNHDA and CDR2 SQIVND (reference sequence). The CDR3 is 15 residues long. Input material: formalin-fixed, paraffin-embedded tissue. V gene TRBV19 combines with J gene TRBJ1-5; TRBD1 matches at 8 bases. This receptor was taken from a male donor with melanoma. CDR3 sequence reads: CASSIDWTGNQPQHF. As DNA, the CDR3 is TGTGCCAGTAGTATAGATTGGACAGGGAATCAGCCCCAGCATTTT.